The text below deals with one T cell receptor beta chain. Its antigen is not known. V shed 6 bases and J 8 bases; nucleotides not matched to a gene: 4. From germline, CDR1 is LGHDT and CDR2 YNNKEL (reference sequence). The CDR3 extends over 12 amino acids. The entry originates in a study of T cell responses to AZD1222 COVID-19 vaccine. Here immunoSEQ multiplex PCR was the method, and the copy in TCRdb shows in-frame clones only, minus some. The profile shows 150,000 to 180,000 clones, about nine tenths of them singletons. Study-level results: Baseline seropositivity characterized only a handful of AZD1222 recipients. Regions 160-218 and 743-854 held dominance among vaccine-associated CD4 TCRs, which spanned spike. The peak T cell response came first, and repertoires were sampled only after it.

The V gene is TRBV3-1 (or the pseudogene TRBV3-2), the J gene TRBJ1-2; 9 bases map to TRBD1. The sequenced sample was peripheral blood, obtained on day 0 of AZD1222 vaccination. The receptor was isolated from an adult in good health. CDR3 residues: CASRGQGTGYTF. The CDR3 DNA reads TGTGCCAGCAGGGGACAGGGTACGGGCTACACCTTC.